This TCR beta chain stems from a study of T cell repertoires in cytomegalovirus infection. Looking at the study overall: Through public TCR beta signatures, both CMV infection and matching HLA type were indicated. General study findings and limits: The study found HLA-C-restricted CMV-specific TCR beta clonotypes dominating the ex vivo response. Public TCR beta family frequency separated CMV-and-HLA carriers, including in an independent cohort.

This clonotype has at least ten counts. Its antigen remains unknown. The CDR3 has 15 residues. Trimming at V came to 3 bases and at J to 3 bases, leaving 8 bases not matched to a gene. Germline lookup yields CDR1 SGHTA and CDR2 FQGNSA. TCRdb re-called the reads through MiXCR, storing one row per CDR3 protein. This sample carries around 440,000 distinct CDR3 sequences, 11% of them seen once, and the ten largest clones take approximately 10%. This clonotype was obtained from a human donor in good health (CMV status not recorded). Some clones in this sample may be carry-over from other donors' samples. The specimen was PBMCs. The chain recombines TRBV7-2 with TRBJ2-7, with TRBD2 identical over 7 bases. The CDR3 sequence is CASSFSGSRGYEQYF. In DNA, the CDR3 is TGTGCCAGCAGCTTTAGCGGGTCCCGGGGCTACGAGCAGTACTTC.